This T cell receptor (beta chain) originates from a study of radiation and T cells in renal cell carcinoma. As for the study in general: Nephrectomy followed 15 Gy stereotactic body radiation by 4 weeks.

Time point specified: baseline pretreatment blood. Treatment indicated: 15 Gy SBRT to primary tumor, nephrectomy 4 weeks later. Clear cell pathology was present in this patient's renal cell carcinoma. The CDR3 contains 14 residues. Germline assignment: CDR1 MDHEN and CDR2 SYDVKM. J lost 2 bases, V lost 5 bases, and 5 bases had no gene match. Sequencing used immunoSEQ multiplex PCR; TCRdb keeps in-frame clones, though not all of them. The data show 120,000 to 150,000 clones, 88% seen once. This clonotype originated in a woman aged 70-85 years with renal cell carcinoma. The sample here was blood, taken from a patient whose treatment included radiotherapy and nephrectomy. The chain recombines TRBV28 with TRBJ2-7; 8 nucleotides align to TRBD2. The CDR3 DNA reads TGTGCCAGCAGTCCACTAGCGGAGCCCTACGAGCAGTACTTC. Translated: CASSPLAEPYEQYF.